The 9 T cell receptor beta chains below were found in one sample sequenced in a study of regulatory T cells in long-lasting Graves disease. Sequencing libraries for TCR beta were prepared with iRepertoire HTBI primers and Arm-PCR of CDR3 regions. One entry per CDR3 protein, called by TCRdb with MiXCR from the multiplex PCR reads. The sample consists of about 220,000 distinct CDR3 sequences, approximately 18% of them appearing once. Time point here: newly diagnosed GD, antithyroid drugs for less than 3 months. RNA extracted from PBMCs served as the sequencing template. These data are also associated with another study on T cells in Graves' hyperthyroidism and ophthalmopathy.

Here the sequenced sample was peripheral blood mononuclear cells (PBMCs), taken at new diagnosis, from a patient treated with antithyroid drugs. Every receptor here comes from a woman aged 25 to 39 with Graves disease.

This clonotype was observed many times. The V gene is TRBV28, the J gene TRBJ1-1, with unresolved D. CDR1 and CDR2 from the germline V gene are MDHEN and SYDVKM. Trimming left V 3 bases short and J 7 bases short, with 12 bases between. The length of the CDR3 is 13 residues. The CDR3 region is CASSLGWEGEAFF. The CDR3 DNA follows: TGTGCCAGCAGTTTGGGGTGGGAGGGTGAAGCTTTCTTT.

For this clonotype: This CDR3 is missing its conserved last phenylalanine or tryptophan, likely due to a read error. The limits of the CDR3 on the DNA are not certain, so only TCRdb's listed CDR3 is given. The rearrangement links TRBV7-2 to TRBJ1-1; TRBD1, the D gene given by the table, was not confirmed from the DNA. Germline V gene sequence: CDR1 SGHTA, CDR2 FQGNSA. Inclusive of both ends, the CDR3 amounts to 12 amino acids. CDR3 protein: CASSPTGQPPRV.

This clonotype showed up many times. The rearrangement joins TRBV19 to TRBJ1-6; TRBD1 agrees at 7 bases. The germline gives CDR1 LNHDA, CDR2 SQIVND (reference sequence). V was clipped by 0 bases and J by 10 bases; unmatched bases: 6. The CDR3 is 15 residues long. CDR3 loop: CASSIEGGVESPLHF. The CDR3 DNA reads TGTGCCAGTAGTATAGAAGGGGGCGTTGAATCACCCCTCCACTTT.

At least ten counts were recorded for this clonotype. The chain recombines TRBV11-2 with TRBJ1-1; TRBD1 matches at 7 bases. Trimming removed 3 bases from V and 10 bases from J; junction bases left unmatched: 14. Germline assignment: CDR1 SGHAT and CDR2 FQNNGV. The CDR3 contains 15 residues. CDR3 residues: CASSLDGGQGVGAFF. DNA for the CDR3: TGTGCCAGCAGCTTGGATGGCGGCCAGGGGGTTGGAGCTTTCTTT.

This clonotype came up a few times. A much bigger clone sits one base away, suggesting this may be a read error. V usage is TRBV20-1 and J usage is TRBJ1-5; a weak D match, TRBD1 (5 bases). Trimming left V 6 bases short and J 1 base short, with 10 bases between. The germline CDR1 and CDR2 sequences are DFQATT and SNEGSKA (reference sequence). The CDR3 spans 13 residues. CDR3 in DNA: TGCAGTGCGGGACGGAGAAGCAATCAGCCCCAGCATTTT. It encodes CSAGRRSNQPQHF.

This clonotype was detected many times. The rearrangement uses TRBV19 and TRBJ2-2, with D unresolved. CDR3 size: 13 residues. Trimming cost V 3 bases and J 7 bases, with 9 bases left between them. Germline CDR1 and CDR2: LNHDA and SQIVND (reference sequence). This CDR3 reads CASSIKGGGELFF. In DNA, the CDR3 is TGTGCCAGTAGTATCAAGGGTGGCGGGGAGCTGTTTTTT.

This clonotype has ten or more counts. The chain carries TRBV6-5 and TRBJ1-3, with a possible D match to TRBD1 (5 bases). From germline, CDR1 is MNHEY and CDR2 SVGAGI. V was shortened by 0 bases and J by 4 bases, with 13 bases between the two germline ends. CDR3 length: 16 amino acids. Here the CDR3 DNA reads TGTGCCAGCAGTTACTCGATAAGGACAAGAGGAAACACCATATATTTT. This codes for CASSYSIRTRGNTIYF.

This clonotype was found a few times. The chain uses TRBV30 and TRBJ1-6, with no clear D. Germline CDR1 is GTSNPN and CDR2 is SVGIG (reference sequence). Trimming removed 3 bases from V and 3 bases from J, with 12 bases in between. The CDR3 is 15 amino acids. The CDR3 loop reads CAWSAEQFYNSPLHF. In DNA form, the CDR3 reads TGTGCCTGGAGCGCCGAACAGTTCTATAATTCACCCCTCCACTTT.

This clonotype has ten or more counts. The rearrangement joins TRBV28 to TRBJ2-1; D might be TRBD1 or TRBD2, each matching 7 bases. With 7 bases removed from V and 7 bases from J, the gap between germline ends came to 11 bases. Germline V CDR1 and CDR2: MDHEN, SYDVKM. This CDR3 is 12 amino acids long. The CDR3 loop is CASTQGGNEQFF. The CDR3, as DNA: TGTGCCAGCACCCAGGGGGGGAATGAGCAGTTCTTC.